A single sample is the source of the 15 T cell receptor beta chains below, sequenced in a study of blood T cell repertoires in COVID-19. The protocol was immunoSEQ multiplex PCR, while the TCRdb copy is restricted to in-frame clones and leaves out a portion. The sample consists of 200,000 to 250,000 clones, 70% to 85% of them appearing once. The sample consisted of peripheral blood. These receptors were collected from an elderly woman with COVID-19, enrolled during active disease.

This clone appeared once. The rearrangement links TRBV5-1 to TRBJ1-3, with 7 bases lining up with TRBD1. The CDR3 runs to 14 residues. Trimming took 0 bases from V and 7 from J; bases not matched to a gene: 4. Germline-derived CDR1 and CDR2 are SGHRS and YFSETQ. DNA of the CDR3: TGCGCCAGCAGCTTGGACAGGGGCAGCAACACCATATATTTT. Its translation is CASSLDRGSNTIYF.

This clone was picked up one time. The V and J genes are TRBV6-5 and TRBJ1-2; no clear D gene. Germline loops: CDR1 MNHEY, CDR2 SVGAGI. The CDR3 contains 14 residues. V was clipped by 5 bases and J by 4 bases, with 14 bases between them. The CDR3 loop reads CASSLLDKSYGYTF. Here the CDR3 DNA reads TGTGCCAGCAGTCTACTTGACAAAAGCTATGGCTACACCTTC.

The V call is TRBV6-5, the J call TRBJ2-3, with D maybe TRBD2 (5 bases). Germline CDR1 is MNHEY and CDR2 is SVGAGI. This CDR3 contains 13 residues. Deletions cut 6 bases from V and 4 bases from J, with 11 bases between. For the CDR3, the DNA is TGTGCCAGCAGGACCCTAGCCCCAGATACGCAGTATTTT. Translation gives CASRTLAPDTQYF.

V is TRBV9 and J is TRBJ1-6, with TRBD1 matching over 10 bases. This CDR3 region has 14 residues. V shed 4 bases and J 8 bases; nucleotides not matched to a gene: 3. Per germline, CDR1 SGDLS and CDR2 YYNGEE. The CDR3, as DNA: TGTGCCAGCAGCTTAGGACAGGGGGATTCACCCCTCCACTTT. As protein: CASSLGQGDSPLHF.

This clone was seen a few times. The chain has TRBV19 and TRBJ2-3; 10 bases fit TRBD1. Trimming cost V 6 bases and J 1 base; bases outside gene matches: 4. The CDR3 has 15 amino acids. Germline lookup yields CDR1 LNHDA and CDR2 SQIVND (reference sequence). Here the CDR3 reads CASRDRGFGTDTQYF. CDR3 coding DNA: TGTGCCAGTAGGGACAGGGGGTTTGGCACAGATACGCAGTATTTT.

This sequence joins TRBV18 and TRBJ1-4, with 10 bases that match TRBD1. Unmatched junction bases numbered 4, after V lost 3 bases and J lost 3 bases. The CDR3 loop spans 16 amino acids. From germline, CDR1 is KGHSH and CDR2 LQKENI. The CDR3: CASSPTGQGPNEKLFF. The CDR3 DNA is TGTGCCAGCTCACCTACGGGACAGGGGCCTAATGAAAAACTGTTTTTT.

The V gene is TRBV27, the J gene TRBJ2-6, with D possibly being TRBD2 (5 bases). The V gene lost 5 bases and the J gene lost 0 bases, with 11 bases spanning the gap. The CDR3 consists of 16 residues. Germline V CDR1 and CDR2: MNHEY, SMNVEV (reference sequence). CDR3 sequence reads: CASSPYGISGANVLTF. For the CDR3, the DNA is TGTGCCAGCAGTCCGTACGGGATCTCTGGGGCCAACGTCCTGACTTTC.

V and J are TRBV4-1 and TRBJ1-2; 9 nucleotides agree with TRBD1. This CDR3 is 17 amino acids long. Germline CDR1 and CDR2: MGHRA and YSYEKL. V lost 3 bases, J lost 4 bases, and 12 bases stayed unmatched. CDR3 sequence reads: CASSQGDRESLAYGYTF. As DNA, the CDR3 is TGCGCCAGCAGCCAGGGGGACAGGGAAAGTCTTGCCTATGGCTACACCTTC.

As DNA, the CDR3 is TGTGCCAGCAGTCGGAGGCGGGAGGAGGCGGATACGCAGTATTTT. Translated, it gives CASSRRREEADTQYF. The chain combines TRBV5-4 with TRBJ2-3, with 8 bases identical to TRBD2. The CDR3 is 15 amino acids. From germline, CDR1 is SGHNT and CDR2 YYREEE (reference sequence). V was clipped by 5 bases and J by 6 bases; unmatched bases: 11.

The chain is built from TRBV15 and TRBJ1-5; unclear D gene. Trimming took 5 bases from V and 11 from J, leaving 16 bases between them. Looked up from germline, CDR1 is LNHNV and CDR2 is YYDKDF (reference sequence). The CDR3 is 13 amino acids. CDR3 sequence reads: CATSRGQGVSQHF. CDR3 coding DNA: TGTGCCACCAGCCGCGGTCAAGGAGTTTCCCAGCATTTT.

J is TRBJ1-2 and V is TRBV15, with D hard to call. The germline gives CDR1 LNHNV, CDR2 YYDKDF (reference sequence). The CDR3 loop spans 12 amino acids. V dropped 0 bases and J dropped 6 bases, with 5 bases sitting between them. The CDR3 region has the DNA TGTGCCACCAGCAGAGATGGGCATGGCTACACCTTC. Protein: CATSRDGHGYTF.

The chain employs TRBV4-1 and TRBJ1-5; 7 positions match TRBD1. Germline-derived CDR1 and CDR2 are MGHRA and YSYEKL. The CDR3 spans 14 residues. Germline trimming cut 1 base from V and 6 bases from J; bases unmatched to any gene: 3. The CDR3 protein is CASSQVPGGQPQHF. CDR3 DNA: TGCGCCAGCAGCCAAGTTCCAGGGGGTCAGCCCCAGCATTTT.

This CDR3 is CASSLVAGGPGETQYF. In nucleotides, the CDR3 is TGTGCCAGCAGCTTAGTCGCGGGGGGGCCGGGGGAGACCCAGTACTTC. This chain connects TRBV7-2 to TRBJ2-5; 9 nucleotides align to TRBD2. This CDR3 is 16 amino acids long. V trimming: 1 base; J trimming: 5 bases; junction bases outside the gene matches: 8. The V gene's germline CDR1 is SGHTA and CDR2 FQGNSA. Together with reference TRBV7-2 and TRBJ2-5, the CDR3 gives the full variable domain: GAGVSQSPSNKVTEKGKDVELRCDPISGHTALYWYRQSLGQGLEFLIYFQGNSAPDKSGLPSDRFSAERTGGSVSTLTIQRTQQEDSAVYLCASSLVAGGPGETQYFGPGTRLLVL.

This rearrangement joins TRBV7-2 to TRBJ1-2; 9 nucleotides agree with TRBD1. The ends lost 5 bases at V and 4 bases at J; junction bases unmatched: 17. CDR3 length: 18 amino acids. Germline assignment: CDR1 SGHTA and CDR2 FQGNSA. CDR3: CASSLGQGRRPRGYGYTF. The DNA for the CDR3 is TGTGCCAGCAGCCTGGGACAGGGTCGCAGACCGCGTGGCTATGGCTACACCTTC.

The CDR3 DNA reads TGTGCCAGTAGCCTTACTAGCGGGGGGACTCATGGACAGTTCTTC. It encodes CASSLTSGGTHGQFF. The chain carries TRBV19 and TRBJ2-1, with 12 bases lining up with TRBD2. Germline loops: CDR1 LNHDA, CDR2 SQIVND (reference sequence). This CDR3 comprises 15 residues. V lost 6 bases to trimming and J lost 13 bases; unmatched junction nucleotides: 13.